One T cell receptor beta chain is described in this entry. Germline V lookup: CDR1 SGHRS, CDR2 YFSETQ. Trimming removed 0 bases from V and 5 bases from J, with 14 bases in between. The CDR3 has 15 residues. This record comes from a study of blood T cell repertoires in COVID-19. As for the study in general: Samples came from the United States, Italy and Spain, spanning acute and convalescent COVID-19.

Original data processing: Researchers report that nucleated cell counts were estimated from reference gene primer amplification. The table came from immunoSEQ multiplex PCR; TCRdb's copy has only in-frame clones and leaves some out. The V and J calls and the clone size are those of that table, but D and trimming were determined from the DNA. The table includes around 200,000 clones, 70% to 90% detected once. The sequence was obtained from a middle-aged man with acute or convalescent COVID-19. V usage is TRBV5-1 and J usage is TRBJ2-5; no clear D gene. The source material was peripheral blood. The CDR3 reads CASSLAFPVGETQYF. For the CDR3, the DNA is TGCGCCAGCAGCTTGGCCTTCCCGGTCGGGGAGACCCAGTACTTC. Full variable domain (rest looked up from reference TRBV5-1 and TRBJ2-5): KAGVTQTPRYLIKTRGQQVTLSCSPISGHRSVSWYQQTPGQGLQFLFEYFSETQRNKGNFPGRFSGRQFSNSRSEMNVSTLELGDSALYLCASSLAFPVGETQYFGPGTRLLVL.